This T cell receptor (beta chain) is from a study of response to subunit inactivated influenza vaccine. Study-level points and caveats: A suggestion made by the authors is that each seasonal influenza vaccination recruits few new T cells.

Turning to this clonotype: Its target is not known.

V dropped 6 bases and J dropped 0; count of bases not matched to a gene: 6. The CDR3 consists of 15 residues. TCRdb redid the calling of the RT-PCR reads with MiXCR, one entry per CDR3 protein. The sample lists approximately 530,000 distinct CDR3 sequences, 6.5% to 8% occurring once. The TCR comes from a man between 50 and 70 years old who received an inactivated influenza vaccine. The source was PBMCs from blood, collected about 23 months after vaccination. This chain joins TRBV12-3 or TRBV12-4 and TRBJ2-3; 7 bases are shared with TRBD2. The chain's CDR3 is CASSPGTTSTDTQYF. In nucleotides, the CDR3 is TGTGCCAGCAGCCCAGGGACTACTAGCACAGATACGCAGTATTTT.